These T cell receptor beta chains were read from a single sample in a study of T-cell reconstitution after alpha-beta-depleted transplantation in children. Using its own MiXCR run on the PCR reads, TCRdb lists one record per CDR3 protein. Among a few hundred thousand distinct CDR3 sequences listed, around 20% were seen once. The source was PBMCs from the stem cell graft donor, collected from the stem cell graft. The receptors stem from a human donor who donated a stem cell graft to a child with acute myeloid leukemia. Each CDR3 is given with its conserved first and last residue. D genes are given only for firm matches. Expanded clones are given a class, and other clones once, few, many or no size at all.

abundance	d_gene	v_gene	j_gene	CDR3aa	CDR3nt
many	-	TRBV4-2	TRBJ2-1	CASSQKTGFMNNEQFF	TGTGCCAGCAGCCAAAAAACAGGGTTTATGAACAATGAGCAGTTCTTC
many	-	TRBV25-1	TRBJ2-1	CASSEGGRPYNEQFF	TGTGCCAGCAGTGAAGGGGGGAGACCATACAATGAGCAGTTCTTC
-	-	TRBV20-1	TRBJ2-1	CSGVAEAYNEQFF	TGCAGTGGGGTAGCGGAAGCCTACAATGAGCAGTTCTTC
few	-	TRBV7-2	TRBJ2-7	CASSVDGTDTYEQYF	TGTGCCAGCAGCGTGGATGGGACCGACACCTACGAGCAGTACTTC
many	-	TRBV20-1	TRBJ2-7	CSAQSGTATYEQYF	TGCAGTGCGCAGTCCGGGACCGCAACCTACGAGCAGTACTTC
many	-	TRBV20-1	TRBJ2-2	CSARGPPNTGELFF	TGCAGTGCTAGAGGGCCCCCGAACACCGGGGAGCTGTTTTTT
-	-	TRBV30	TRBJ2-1	CAWMGGGGEQFF	TGTGCCTGGATGGGAGGGGGTGGTGAGCAGTTCTTC
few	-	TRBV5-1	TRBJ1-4	CASSLGSGYEKLFF	TGCGCCAGCAGCTTGGGGTCGGGTTATGAAAAACTGTTTTTT
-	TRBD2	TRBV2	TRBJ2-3	CASSPVAGVMTDTQYF	TGTGCCAGCAGTCCGGTAGCGGGAGTTATGACAGATACGCAGTATTTT
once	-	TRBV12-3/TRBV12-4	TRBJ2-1	CASIWEIGDEQFF	TGTGCCAGCATCTGGGAGATCGGCGATGAGCAGTTCTTC
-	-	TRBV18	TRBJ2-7	CASSPGVAREQYF	TGTGCCAGCTCACCAGGGGTAGCGCGGGAGCAGTACTTC
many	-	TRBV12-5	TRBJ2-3	CASLGTPPSTDTQYF	TGTGCTAGCTTGGGGACACCGCCTAGCACAGATACGCAGTATTTT
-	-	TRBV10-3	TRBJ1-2	CAFSFFTLRRVKTNYGYTF	TGTGCCTTCAGTTTTTTTACCCTCAGACGAGTAAAAACTAACTATGGCTACACCTTC
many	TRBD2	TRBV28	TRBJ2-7	CASSFRGVDEQYF	TGTGCCAGCAGTTTTCGGGGGGTGGACGAGCAGTACTTC
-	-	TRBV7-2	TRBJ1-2	CASSLVGDVSYGYTF	TGTGCCAGCAGCTTAGTAGGGGATGTGAGCTATGGCTACACCTTC
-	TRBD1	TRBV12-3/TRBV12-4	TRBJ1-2	CASSTLRDRGDDGYTF	TGTGCCAGCAGTACACTCCGGGACAGGGGAGACGATGGCTACACCTTC
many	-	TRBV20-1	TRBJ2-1	CSASMGRTYNEQFF	TGCAGTGCTAGTATGGGTCGGACCTACAATGAGCAGTTCTTC
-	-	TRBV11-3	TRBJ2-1	CASQWRNYDEQFF	TGTGCCAGCCAGTGGAGGAACTACGATGAGCAGTTCTTC
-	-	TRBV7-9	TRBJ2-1	CASSNHNEQFF	TGTGCCAGCAGCAACCACAATGAGCAGTTCTTC
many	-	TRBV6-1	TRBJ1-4	CASQAGQKREKLFF	TGTGCCAGCCAAGCAGGACAGAAGAGGGAAAAACTGTTTTTT
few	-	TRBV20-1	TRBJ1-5	CSARVGSNQPQHF	TGCAGTGCTAGAGTAGGGAGCAATCAGCCCCAGCATTTT
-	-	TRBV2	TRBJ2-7	CASSEAWRGQDEQYF	TGTGCCAGCAGTGAAGCGTGGAGGGGGCAGGACGAGCAGTACTTC
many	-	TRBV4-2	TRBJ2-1	CGSRASNEQFF	TGTGGCTCGAGGGCCAGCAATGAGCAGTTCTTC
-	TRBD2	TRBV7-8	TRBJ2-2	CASSRTSRGQAGELFF	TGTGCCAGCAGCAGGACTAGCCGGGGTCAGGCCGGGGAGCTGTTTTTT
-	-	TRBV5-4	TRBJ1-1	CASSLDRDYEAFF	TGTGCCAGCAGCTTGGATAGGGACTATGAAGCTTTCTTT
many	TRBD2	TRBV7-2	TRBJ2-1	CASSPGLAGRGEQFF	TGTGCCAGCAGCCCGGGACTAGCGGGACGTGGTGAGCAGTTCTTC
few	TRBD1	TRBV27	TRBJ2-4	CASRSFMGQKNIQYF	TGTGCCAGCAGGAGTTTCATGGGACAGAAAAACATTCAGTACTTC
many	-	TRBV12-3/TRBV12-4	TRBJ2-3	CAVGGPGDTQYF	TGTGCCGTGGGGGGACCCGGGGATACGCAGTATTTT
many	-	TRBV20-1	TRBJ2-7	CSATPGGSYEQYF	TGCAGTGCTACCCCCGGCGGTTCCTACGAGCAGTACTTC
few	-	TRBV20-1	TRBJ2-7	CSARDLEGGHSYEQYF	TGCAGTGCTAGAGATTTAGAGGGGGGACATTCCTACGAGCAGTACTTC
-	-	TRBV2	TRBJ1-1	CASTSLQDTEAFF	TGTGCCAGCACCTCGCTGCAGGACACTGAAGCTTTCTTT
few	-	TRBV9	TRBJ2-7	CASSAGDWSYEQYF	TGTGCCAGCAGCGCGGGGGACTGGAGTTACGAGCAGTACTTC
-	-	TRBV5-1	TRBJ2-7	CASKDGNYEQYF	TGCGCCAGCAAGGACGGAAACTACGAGCAGTACTTC
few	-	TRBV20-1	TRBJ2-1	CSAPTNTFYNEQFF	TGCAGTGCCCCGACTAACACCTTCTACAATGAGCAGTTCTTC
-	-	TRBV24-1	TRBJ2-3	CATSDGQGRTDTQYF	TGTGCCACCAGTGATGGGCAGGGGCGCACAGATACGCAGTATTTT
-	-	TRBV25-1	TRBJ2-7	CASSPTQGPAGEQYF	TGTGCCAGCAGTCCCACGCAGGGGCCGGCGGGGGAGCAGTACTTC
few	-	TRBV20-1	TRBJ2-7	CSALRRGSYEQYF	TGCAGTGCTCTTAGGCGGGGATCCTACGAGCAGTACTTC
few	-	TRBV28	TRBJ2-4	CASQDRAKNIQYF	TGTGCCAGCCAGGATAGAGCCAAAAACATTCAGTACTTC
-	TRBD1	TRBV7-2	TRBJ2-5	CASRQGGTRETQYF	TGTGCCAGCAGACAGGGGGGTACTAGGGAGACCCAGTACTTC
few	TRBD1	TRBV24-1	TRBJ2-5	CATSDSSRDRGQTQYF	TGTGCCACCAGTGATTCCAGCCGGGACAGGGGTCAGACCCAGTACTTC
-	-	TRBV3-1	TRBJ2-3	CASSQDSPGQRIADTQYF	TGTGCCAGCAGCCAAGATTCCCCAGGACAGAGGATCGCAGATACGCAGTATTTT
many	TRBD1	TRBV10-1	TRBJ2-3	CASSETGTGVDTQYF	TGCGCCAGCAGTGAGACCGGGACAGGCGTAGATACGCAGTATTTT
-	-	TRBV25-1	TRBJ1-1	CASENTEAFF	TGTGCCAGTGAGAACACTGAAGCTTTCTTT
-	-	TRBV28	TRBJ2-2	CASSLRGAGELFF	TGTGCCAGCAGTTTGAGGGGGGCCGGGGAGCTGTTTTTT
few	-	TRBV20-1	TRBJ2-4	CSARDLLTAKNIQYF	TGCAGTGCTAGAGATCTTCTGACAGCCAAAAACATTCAGTACTTC
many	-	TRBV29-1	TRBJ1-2	CSVESLNYGYTF	TGCAGCGTTGAAAGCTTGAACTATGGCTACACCTTC
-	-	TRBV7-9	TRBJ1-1	CASSLSPGEGAFF	TGTGCCAGCAGCTTAAGTCCAGGGGAGGGAGCTTTCTTT
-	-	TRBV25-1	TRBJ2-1	CASSEFRAAFYNEQFF	TGTGCCAGCAGTGAATTCCGAGCGGCATTCTACAATGAGCAGTTCTTC
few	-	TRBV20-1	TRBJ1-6	CSASVPGQFGSLHF	TGCAGTGCTTCAGTCCCGGGACAATTTGGATCCCTCCACTTT
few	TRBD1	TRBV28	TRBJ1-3	CASSLTGTGVSGNTIYF	TGTGCCAGCAGTTTAACGGGGACAGGGGTTTCTGGAAACACCATATATTTT
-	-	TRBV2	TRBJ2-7	CASFGTASYEQYF	TGTGCCAGCTTCGGGACTGCCTCCTACGAGCAGTACTTC
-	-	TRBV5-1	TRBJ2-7	CASRAHAGTYEQYF	TGCGCCAGCAGAGCCCATGCGGGTACCTACGAGCAGTACTTC
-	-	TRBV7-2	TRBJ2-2	CASSLGLLTGELFF	TGTGCCAGCAGCTTAGGACTCCTCACCGGGGAGCTGTTTTTT
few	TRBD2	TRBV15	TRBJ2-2	CATSRGSGSGGGELFF	TGTGCCACCAGCAGAGGTAGCGGGAGCGGTGGCGGGGAGCTGTTTTTT